These 5 T cell receptor beta chains came from one sample sequenced in a study of T cells in Graves' hyperthyroidism and ophthalmopathy. It was RNA transcripts that yielded the amplified TCR beta CDR3 regions. A first-round RT-PCR of the TCR CDR3 used the HTBI primer set. TCRdb redid the calling of the multiplex PCR reads with MiXCR, one entry per CDR3 protein. The data contain some 210,000 distinct CDR3 sequences, roughly 17% of them seen just once; the ten biggest clones take up 50%. The material sequenced was blood. These receptors were taken from a man aged 45 to 65 with Graves' hyperthyroidism.

This chain uses TRBV20-1 with TRBJ2-5, with D tentatively TRBD1 (6 bases). The CDR3 loop spans 15 amino acids. In germline, CDR1 is DFQATT, CDR2 SNEGSKA (reference sequence). V lost 6 bases, J lost 4 bases, and 21 bases lay in between. The CDR3 nucleotides are TGCAGTGCAATACAACTCTCCACAGGGAGAGAGACCCAGTACTTC. Translating gives CSAIQLSTGRETQYF.

This clonotype was detected many times. The chain has TRBV7-3 and TRBJ2-3; weak D call: TRBD1 (6 bases). Trimming stripped 5 bases from V and 2 bases from J, with 11 bases between. Germline V gene lookup returns CDR1 SGHTA and CDR2 FQGTGA. The CDR3 has 14 amino acids. This CDR3 is CASSQGGATDTQYF. Written as DNA, the CDR3 is TGTGCCAGCAGCCAAGGGGGAGCCACAGATACGCAGTATTTT.

This clonotype was seen ten or more times. This chain uses TRBV28 with TRBJ2-1, with no clear D. This CDR3 comprises 15 residues. In germline, CDR1 is MDHEN, CDR2 SYDVKM. V lost 6 bases, J lost 2 bases, and 14 bases lay in between. The CDR3 loop is CASSRLGGPYNEQFF. The DNA for the CDR3 is TGTGCCAGCAGCCGCCTGGGTGGGCCCTACAATGAGCAGTTCTTC.

In this sample, this clonotype turned up a few times. The chain is built from TRBV14 and TRBJ2-7, with 13 bases lining up with TRBD2. Germline trimming cut 0 bases from V and 3 bases from J; bases unmatched to any gene: 11. The CDR3 sequence is 19 residues long. Germline V gene data show CDR1 as SGHDN and CDR2 as FVKESK. The CDR3 here is CASSQDLGKRTSGGYEQYF. The CDR3, as DNA: TGTGCCAGCAGCCAAGATTTGGGGAAACGGACTAGCGGGGGCTACGAGCAGTACTTC.

This clonotype was seen ten or more times. The chain uses TRBV28 and TRBJ1-5, with 9 bases lining up with TRBD1. The CDR3 is 15 residues long. V shed 4 bases and J 3 bases; nucleotides not matched to a gene: 4. CDR1 MDHEN and CDR2 SYDVKM come from the germline V gene. The CDR3 coding sequence is TGTGCCAGCAGTTGGGACAGGGCCGACAATCAGCCCCAGCATTTT. It translates to CASSWDRADNQPQHF.